This TCR beta chain derives from a study of blood T cell repertoires in COVID-19. Whole-study context: COVID-19 samples, acute and convalescent, were from the United States, Italy and Spain.

As originally analysed: Reference gene primer amplification gave estimated nucleated cell counts. This table comes from immunoSEQ multiplex PCR, and its TCRdb copy is limited to in-frame clones, with some not included. Clonal size and the V and J genes are those of that table, whereas D and trimming came from the DNA. The sample has 200,000 or so clones; roughly 89% are singletons. The study drew participants aged about 18 to 95 years from under 30 US areas. Participants had their cohort set by participant-reported clinical history. This CDR3 contains 15 residues. J gave up 4 bases and V 3 bases, and 8 bases lay outside the gene matches. Germline lookup yields CDR1 DFQATT and CDR2 SNEGSKA (reference sequence).

V gene TRBV20-1 combines with J gene TRBJ1-5; 8 positions agree with TRBD1. The receptor's source is a woman aged 35 to 49 with acute COVID-19. Sequencing was performed on PBMCs or T cells enriched from blood (not recorded which). In nucleotides, the CDR3 is TGCAGTGCTAGTCCGGGACAGGTTCTTAATCAGCCCCAGCATTTT. This encodes CSASPGQVLNQPQHF.